Sequencing of this T cell receptor (beta chain) was carried out in a study of beta chain features in type 1 diabetes. Study-wide results and limits: Individuals with type 1 diabetes displayed fewer insertions and more deletions at VDJ junctions. For patients, the naive, central memory and Treg TCRB repertoires appeared more alike than for healthy donors.

Expressed TCRB transcripts were sequenced because the entire RNA isolate underwent reverse transcription. Generated by immunoSEQ multiplex PCR, the TCRdb table keeps only in-frame clones and is missing some. The data show 350,000 to 450,000 clones, about 14% seen once. Sorting gave populations that all exceeded 95% purity. Comments on this clone: What it binds is unknown. Other DNA sequences in this specimen translate into the identical CDR3.

This CDR3 spans 15 amino acids. Trimming took off 4 bases at V and 0 bases at J, with 10 bases between the two ends. From germline, CDR1 is LNHDA and CDR2 SQIVND (reference sequence). Specimen: naive CD4+ T cells from blood. The sequence was obtained from a woman aged 18-29 years in good health. The chain uses TRBV19 and TRBJ2-1, with D possibly matching TRBD1 (6 bases). The CDR3: CASSTDRSSYNEQFF. CDR3 in DNA: TGTGCCAGTAGTACCGACAGGAGCTCCTACAATGAGCAGTTCTTC.